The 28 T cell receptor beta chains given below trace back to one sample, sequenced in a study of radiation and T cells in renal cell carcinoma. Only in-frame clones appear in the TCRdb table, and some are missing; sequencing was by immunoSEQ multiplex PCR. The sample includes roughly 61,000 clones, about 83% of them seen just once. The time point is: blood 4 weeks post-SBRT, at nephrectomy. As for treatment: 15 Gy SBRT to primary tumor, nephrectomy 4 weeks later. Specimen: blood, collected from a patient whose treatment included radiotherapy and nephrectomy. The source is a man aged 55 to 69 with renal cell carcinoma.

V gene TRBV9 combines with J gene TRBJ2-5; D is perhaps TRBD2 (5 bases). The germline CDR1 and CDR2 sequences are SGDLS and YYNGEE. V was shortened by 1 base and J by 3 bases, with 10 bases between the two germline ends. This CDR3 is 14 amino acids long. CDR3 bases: TGTGCCAGCAGCGTAATGGGAGACGAAGAGACCCAGTACTTC. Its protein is CASSVMGDEETQYF.

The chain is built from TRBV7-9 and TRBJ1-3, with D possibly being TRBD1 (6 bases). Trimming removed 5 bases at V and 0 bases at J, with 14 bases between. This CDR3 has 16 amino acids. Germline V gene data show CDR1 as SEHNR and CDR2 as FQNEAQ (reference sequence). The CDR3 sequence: CASSVGGYNSGNTIYF. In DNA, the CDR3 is TGTGCCAGCAGCGTAGGGGGATACAACTCTGGAAACACCATATATTTT.

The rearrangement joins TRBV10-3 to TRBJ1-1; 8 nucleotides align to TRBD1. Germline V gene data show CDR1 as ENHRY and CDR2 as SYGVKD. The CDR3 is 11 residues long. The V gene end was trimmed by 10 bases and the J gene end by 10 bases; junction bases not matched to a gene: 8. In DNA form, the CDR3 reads TGTGCCAGACACAGGGGGAGAGTAGCTTTCTTT. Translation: CARHRGRVAFF.

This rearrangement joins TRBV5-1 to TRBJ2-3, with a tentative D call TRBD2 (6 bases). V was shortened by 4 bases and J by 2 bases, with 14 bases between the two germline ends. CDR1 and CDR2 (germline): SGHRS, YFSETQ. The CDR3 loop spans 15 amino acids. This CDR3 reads CASSPGLAITDTQYF. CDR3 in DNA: TGCGCCAGCAGCCCGGGACTTGCAATCACAGATACGCAGTATTTT.

CDR3 in amino acids: CASRYRDGKQPQHF. CDR3 sequence (DNA): TGTGCAAGTCGCTATAGGGACGGTAAACAGCCCCAGCATTTT. V usage is TRBV12-2 and J usage is TRBJ1-5. TRBV12-2 is flagged as a pseudogene. This CDR3 has 14 residues.

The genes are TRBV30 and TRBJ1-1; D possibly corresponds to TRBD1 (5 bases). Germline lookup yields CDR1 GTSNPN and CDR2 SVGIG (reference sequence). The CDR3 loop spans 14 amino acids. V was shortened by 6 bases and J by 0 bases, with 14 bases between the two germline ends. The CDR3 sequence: CACQGSVLNTEAFF. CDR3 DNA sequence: TGTGCCTGCCAGGGATCAGTACTGAACACTGAAGCTTTCTTT.

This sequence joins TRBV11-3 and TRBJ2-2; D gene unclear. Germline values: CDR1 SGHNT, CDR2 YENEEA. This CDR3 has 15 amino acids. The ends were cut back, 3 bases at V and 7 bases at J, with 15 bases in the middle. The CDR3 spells CASSLPPPKSGELFF. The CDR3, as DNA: TGTGCCAGCAGCTTGCCGCCTCCGAAAAGCGGGGAGCTGTTTTTT.

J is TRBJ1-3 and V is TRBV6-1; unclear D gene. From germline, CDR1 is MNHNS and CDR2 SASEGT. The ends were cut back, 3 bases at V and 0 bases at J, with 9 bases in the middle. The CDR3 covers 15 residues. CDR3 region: CASSDPGFSGNTIYF. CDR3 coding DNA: TGTGCCAGCAGTGACCCGGGGTTCTCTGGAAACACCATATATTTT.

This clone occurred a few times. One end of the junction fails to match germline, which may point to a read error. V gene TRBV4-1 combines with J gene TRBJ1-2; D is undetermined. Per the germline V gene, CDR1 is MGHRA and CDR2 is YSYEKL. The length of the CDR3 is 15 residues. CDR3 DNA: TGCGCCAGCAGCCAAGATCGAGACCCCTGGGGTGGCCACACCTTC. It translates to CASSQDRDPWGGHTF.

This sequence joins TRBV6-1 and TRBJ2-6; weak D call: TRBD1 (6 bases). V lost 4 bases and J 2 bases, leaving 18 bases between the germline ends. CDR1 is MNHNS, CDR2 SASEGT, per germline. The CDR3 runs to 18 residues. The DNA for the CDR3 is TGTGCCAGCAGTGCTCCGACAGGCGTTATACCTGGGGCCAACGTCCTGACTTTC. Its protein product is CASSAPTGVIPGANVLTF.

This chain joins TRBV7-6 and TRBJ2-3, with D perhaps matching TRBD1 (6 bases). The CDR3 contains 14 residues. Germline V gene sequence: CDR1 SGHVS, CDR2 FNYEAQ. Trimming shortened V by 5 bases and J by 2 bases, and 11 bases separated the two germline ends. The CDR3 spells CASSQDRLTDTQYF. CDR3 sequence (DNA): TGTGCCAGCAGCCAGGACAGACTCACAGATACGCAGTATTTT.

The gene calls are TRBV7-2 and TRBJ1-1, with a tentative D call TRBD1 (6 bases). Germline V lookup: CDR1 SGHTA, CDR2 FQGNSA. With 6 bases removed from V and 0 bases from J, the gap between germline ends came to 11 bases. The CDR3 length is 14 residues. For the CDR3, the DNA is TGTGCCAGCAGTTTCACAGGGATGAACACTGAAGCTTTCTTT. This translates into CASSFTGMNTEAFF.

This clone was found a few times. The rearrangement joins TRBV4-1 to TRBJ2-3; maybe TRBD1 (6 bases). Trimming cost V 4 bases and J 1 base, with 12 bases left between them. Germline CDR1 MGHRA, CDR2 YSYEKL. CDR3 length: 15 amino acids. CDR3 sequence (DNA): TGCGCCAGCAGCCTAGGGGACACACGCACAGATACGCAGTATTTT. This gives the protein CASSLGDTRTDTQYF.

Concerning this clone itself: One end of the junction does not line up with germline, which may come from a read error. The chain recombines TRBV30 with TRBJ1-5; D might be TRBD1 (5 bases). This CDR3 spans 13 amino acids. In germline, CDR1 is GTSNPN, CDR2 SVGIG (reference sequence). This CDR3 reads CVWSRDGNQPQHF. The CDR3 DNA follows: TGTGTCTGGAGCAGGGACGGCAATCAGCCCCAGCATTTT.

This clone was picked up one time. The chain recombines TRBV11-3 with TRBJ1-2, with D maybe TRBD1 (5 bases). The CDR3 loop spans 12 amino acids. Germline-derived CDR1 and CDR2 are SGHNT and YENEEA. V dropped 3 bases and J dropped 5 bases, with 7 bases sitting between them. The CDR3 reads CASSFGGYGYTF. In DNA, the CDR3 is TGTGCCAGCAGCTTTGGGGGATATGGCTACACCTTC. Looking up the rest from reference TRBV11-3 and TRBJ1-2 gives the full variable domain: EAGVVQSPRYKIIEKKQPVAFWCNPISGHNTLYWYLQNLGQGPELLIRYENEEAVDDSQLPKDRFSAERLKGVDSTLKIQPAELGDSAVYLCASSFGGYGYTFGSGTRLTVV.

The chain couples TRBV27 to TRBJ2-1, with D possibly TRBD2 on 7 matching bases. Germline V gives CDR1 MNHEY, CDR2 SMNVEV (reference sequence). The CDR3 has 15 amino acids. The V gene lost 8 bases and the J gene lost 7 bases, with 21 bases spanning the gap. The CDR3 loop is CASYPGRGEGNEQFF. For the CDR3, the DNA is TGTGCCAGCTACCCGGGGAGGGGGGAAGGGAATGAGCAGTTCTTC.

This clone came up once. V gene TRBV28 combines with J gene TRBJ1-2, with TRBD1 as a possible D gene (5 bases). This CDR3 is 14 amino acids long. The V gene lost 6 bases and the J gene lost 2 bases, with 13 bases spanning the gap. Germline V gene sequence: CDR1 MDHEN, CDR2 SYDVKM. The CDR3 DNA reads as TGTGCCAGCAGCTTGTTCGGGGGGAACTATGGCTACACCTTC. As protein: CASSLFGGNYGYTF.

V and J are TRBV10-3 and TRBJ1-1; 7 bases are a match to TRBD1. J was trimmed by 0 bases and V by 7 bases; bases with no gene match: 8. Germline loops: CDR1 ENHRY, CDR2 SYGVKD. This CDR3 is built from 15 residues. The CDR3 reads CAITRTGEMNTEAFF. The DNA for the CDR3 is TGTGCCATCACCAGGACAGGAGAAATGAACACTGAAGCTTTCTTT.

CDR3 amino acids: CASNIRVGTEAFF. CDR3 DNA: TGCGCCAGCAATATTCGGGTGGGCACTGAAGCTTTCTTT. This chain connects TRBV10-2 to TRBJ1-1; D is unresolved. The V gene lost 7 bases and the J gene lost 4 bases, with 13 bases spanning the gap. Germline assignment: CDR1 WSHSY and CDR2 SAAADI. The length of the CDR3 is 13 residues.

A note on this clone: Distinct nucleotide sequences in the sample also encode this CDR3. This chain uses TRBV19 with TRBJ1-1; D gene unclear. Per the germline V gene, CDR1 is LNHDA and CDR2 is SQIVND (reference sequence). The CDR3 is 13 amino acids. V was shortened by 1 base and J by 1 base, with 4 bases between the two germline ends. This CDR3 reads CASSIVENTEAFF. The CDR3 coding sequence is TGTGCCAGTAGTATAGTAGAGAACACTGAAGCTTTCTTT.

For the CDR3, the DNA is TGTGCCAGCAGCCCGGGTTTGTGGGGACAACTCGAGGTTGGCACTGAAGCTTTCTTT. Its translation: CASSPGLWGQLEVGTEAFF. The V call is TRBV5-6, the J call TRBJ1-1, with TRBD1 as a possible D gene (6 bases). The germline V and J ends were trimmed by 4 bases and 4 bases, with 29 bases remaining between them. Germline V gene data show CDR1 as SGHDT and CDR2 as YYEEEE. The CDR3 runs to 19 residues.

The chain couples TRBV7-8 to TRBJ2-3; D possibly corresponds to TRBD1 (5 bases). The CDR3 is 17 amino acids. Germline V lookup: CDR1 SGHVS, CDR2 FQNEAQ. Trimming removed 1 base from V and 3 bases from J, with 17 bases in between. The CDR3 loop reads CASSLVGQGIRTDTQYF. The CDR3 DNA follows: TGTGCCAGCAGCTTAGTCGGGCAGGGAATTCGGACAGATACGCAGTATTTT.

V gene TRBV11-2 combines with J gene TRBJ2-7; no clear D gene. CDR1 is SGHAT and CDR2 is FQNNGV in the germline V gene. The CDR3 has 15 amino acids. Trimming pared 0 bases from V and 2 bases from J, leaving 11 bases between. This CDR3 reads CASSLDHMVAYEQYF. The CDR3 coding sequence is TGTGCCAGCAGCTTAGATCACATGGTCGCCTACGAGCAGTACTTC.

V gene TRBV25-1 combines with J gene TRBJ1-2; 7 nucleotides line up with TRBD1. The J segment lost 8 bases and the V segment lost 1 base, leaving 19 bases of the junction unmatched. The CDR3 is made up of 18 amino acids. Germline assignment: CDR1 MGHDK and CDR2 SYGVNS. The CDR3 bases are TGTGCCAGCAGTGAATTTTCACGAGGGCTTACCGGACAGGCAGGCTACACCTTC. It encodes CASSEFSRGLTGQAGYTF.

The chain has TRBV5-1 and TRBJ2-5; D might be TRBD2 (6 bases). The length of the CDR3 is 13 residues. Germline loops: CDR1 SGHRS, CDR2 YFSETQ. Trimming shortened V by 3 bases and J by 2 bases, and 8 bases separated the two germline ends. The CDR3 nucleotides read TGCGCCAGCAGCTCCGGGACTCAAGAGACCCAGTACTTC. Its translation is CASSSGTQETQYF.

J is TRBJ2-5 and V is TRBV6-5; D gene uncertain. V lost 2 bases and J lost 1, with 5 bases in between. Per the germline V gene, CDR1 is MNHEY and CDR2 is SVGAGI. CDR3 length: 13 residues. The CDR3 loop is CASSYRSQETQYF. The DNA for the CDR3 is TGTGCCAGCAGTTACAGGAGCCAAGAGACCCAGTACTTC.

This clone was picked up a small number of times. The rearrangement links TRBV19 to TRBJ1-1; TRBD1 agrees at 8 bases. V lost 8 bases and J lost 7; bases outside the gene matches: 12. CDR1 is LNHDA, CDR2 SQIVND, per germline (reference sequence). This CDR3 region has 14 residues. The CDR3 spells CASGTGGRPDEAFF. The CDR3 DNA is TGTGCCAGTGGAACAGGGGGGCGCCCAGATGAAGCTTTCTTT.

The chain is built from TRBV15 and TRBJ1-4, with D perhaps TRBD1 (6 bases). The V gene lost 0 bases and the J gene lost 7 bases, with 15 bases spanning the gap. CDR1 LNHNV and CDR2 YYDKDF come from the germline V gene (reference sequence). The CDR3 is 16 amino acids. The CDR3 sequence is CATSRDRGGNTEKLFF. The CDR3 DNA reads TGTGCCACCAGCAGAGATAGGGGGGGTAATACTGAAAAACTGTTTTTT.